The rows below give T cell receptor beta chains drawn from one sample of a study of blood T cell repertoires in COVID-19. Here immunoSEQ multiplex PCR was the method, and the copy in TCRdb shows in-frame clones only, minus some. The profile shows about 300,000 clones, approximately 81% of them singletons. The specimen was PBMCs or T cells enriched from blood (not recorded which). The receptors were gathered from a woman aged 45-59 years who had recovered from COVID-19. The CDR3 runs from the conserved cysteine through the conserved F or W. The D gene is left open where the match is weak. The size of a clone is reported for some rows only, either as once, few or many, or as a class for expanded clones.

j_call v_call clone_size d_call cdr3_aa cdr3_nt
TRBJ1-1 TRBV4-2 - - CASSQGDSGEAFF TGTGCCAGCAGCCAGGGAGATTCGGGTGAAGCTTTCTTT
TRBJ1-1 TRBV5-1 - - CASSLGLGDTEAFF TGCGCCAGCAGCTTAGGCCTAGGGGACACTGAAGCTTTCTTT
TRBJ2-7 TRBV7-2 few TRBD1 CASSLAGTGGTHEQYF TGTGCCAGCAGCTTAGCGGGGACAGGGGGGACCCACGAGCAGTACTTC
TRBJ2-3 TRBV5-4 - TRBD2 CASTPRSGRVTDTQYF TGTGCCAGCACCCCCCGGAGCGGGAGGGTCACAGATACGCAGTATTTT
TRBJ1-1 TRBV5-1 - TRBD1 CASSWGTGSGTEAFF TGCGCCAGCAGCTGGGGGACAGGGTCGGGCACTGAAGCTTTCTTT
TRBJ2-5 TRBV3-1/TRBV3-2 - TRBD2 CASSQDLAGSRTQYF TGTGCCAGCAGCCAAGATCTAGCGGGATCTAGGACCCAGTACTTC
TRBJ1-5 TRBV6-2/TRBV6-3 - - CASSYRGFDSNQPQHF TGTGCCAGCAGTTATCGGGGATTCGATAGCAATCAGCCCCAGCATTTT
TRBJ1-4 TRBV27 - - CASSLGQTTNEKLFF TGTGCCAGCAGTTTGGGCCAGACAACTAATGAAAAACTGTTTTTT
TRBJ1-2 TRBV19 - TRBD1 CASSIATGTVRMEGYTF TGTGCCAGTAGTATAGCCACCGGGACAGTGAGGATGGAGGGCTACACCTTC
TRBJ2-5 TRBV3-1/TRBV3-2 - - CASSQDLTGYQETQYF TGTGCCAGCAGCCAAGATTTGACTGGTTACCAAGAGACCCAGTACTTC
TRBJ2-3 TRBV30 - TRBD2 CACNPSGSTDTQYF TGTGCCTGCAACCCTAGCGGGAGCACAGATACGCAGTATTTT
TRBJ2-7 TRBV5-1 - - CASSLQGREQYF TGCGCCAGCAGCTTGCAGGGCCGCGAGCAGTACTTC
TRBJ1-4 TRBV2 - TRBD1 CASSGVRTGGYEKLFF TGTGCCAGCAGCGGCGTTAGGACAGGGGGCTATGAAAAACTGTTTTTT
TRBJ1-3 TRBV7-6 once - CASSLNRVGNTIYF TGTGCCAGCAGCCTAAACAGGGTTGGAAACACCATATATTTT
TRBJ2-7 TRBV2 - - CAGRQHWDEQYF TGTGCCGGAAGACAGCACTGGGACGAGCAGTACTTC
TRBJ1-2 TRBV18 - - CASSTMDRTVGYTF TGTGCCAGCTCAACTATGGACAGAACGGTGGGCTACACCTTC
TRBJ2-7 TRBV11-2 - TRBD1 CASSFQTGALNEQYF TGTGCCAGCAGCTTTCAGACAGGGGCGTTAAACGAGCAGTACTTC
TRBJ1-2 TRBV28 - TRBD1 CASSLLQGALGYTF TGTGCCAGCAGTTTATTGCAGGGGGCTCTTGGCTACACCTTC
TRBJ2-6 TRBV6-5 medium-sized - CASSREVSGANVLTF TGTGCCAGCAGCCGCGAGGTCTCTGGGGCCAACGTCCTGACTTTC
TRBJ1-1 TRBV11-2 - - CASSYGGGGYTEAFF TGTGCCAGCAGCTACGGCGGGGGAGGGTACACTGAAGCTTTCTTT
TRBJ2-1 TRBV10-1 - TRBD1 CASSDRGRGNEQFF TGCGCCAGCAGTGACAGGGGGCGAGGTAATGAGCAGTTCTTC
TRBJ1-4 TRBV6-5 - TRBD1 CASSFGQGSGKLFF TGTGCCAGCAGTTTCGGACAGGGCTCCGGAAAACTGTTTTTT
TRBJ1-2 TRBV29-1 - TRBD1 CSAPQGAGSYGYTF TGCAGCGCTCCCCAGGGGGCGGGATCCTATGGCTACACCTTC
TRBJ2-2 TRBV4-2 - TRBD2 CASSQLGTSGLTGELFF TGTGCCAGCAGCCAATTAGGGACTAGCGGCCTCACCGGGGAGCTGTTTTTT
TRBJ1-1 TRBV19 - - CASTNSWNTEAFF TGTGCCAGTACGAACAGCTGGAACACTGAAGCTTTCTTT
TRBJ1-1 TRBV19 - - CASSIFDRLNTEAFF TGTGCCAGTAGTATCTTCGACAGGCTGAACACTGAAGCTTTCTTT
TRBJ1-1 TRBV2 - - CASSLNRGFRTEAFF TGTGCCAGCAGTCTCAACCGGGGGTTTCGAACTGAAGCTTTCTTT
TRBJ1-5 TRBV2 - - CASMLGVSQYSNQPQHF TGTGCCAGCATGCTTGGTGTCAGTCAATATAGCAATCAGCCCCAGCATTTT
TRBJ1-5 TRBV15 - TRBD1 CATSRGQGNNQPQHF TGTGCCACCAGCAGGGGACAGGGAAACAATCAGCCCCAGCATTTT
TRBJ2-2 TRBV5-5 - TRBD2 CASSSTSGRQHTGELFF TGTGCCAGCAGCTCGACTAGCGGGAGGCAACACACCGGGGAGCTGTTTTTT
TRBJ2-2 TRBV10-1 - TRBD2 CASNSGGSNTGELFF TGCGCCAGCAATAGCGGGGGGTCGAACACCGGGGAGCTGTTTTTT
TRBJ2-3 TRBV15 - - CATSRMAGQTQYF TGTGCCACCAGCAGAATGGCAGGGCAGACGCAGTATTTT
TRBJ1-1 TRBV11-1 - - CASSFDINGEAFF TGTGCCAGCAGCTTCGACATCAATGGTGAAGCTTTCTTT
TRBJ1-1 TRBV12-3/TRBV12-4 few - CASSLGGSKEAFF TGTGCCAGCAGTTTGGGAGGCTCCAAAGAAGCTTTCTTT
TRBJ1-2 TRBV9 - - CASSVGQEGAGYTF TGTGCCAGCAGCGTAGGGCAGGAAGGTGCTGGCTACACCTTC
TRBJ1-5 TRBV4-1 once TRBD1 CASSQGQAKGPQHF TGCGCCAGCAGCCAGGGACAGGCAAAGGGGCCCCAGCATTTT
TRBJ2-7 TRBV19 - - CASSLGGGQTYEQYF TGTGCCAGTAGTTTGGGGGGGGGCCAAACCTACGAGCAGTACTTC
TRBJ1-1 TRBV4-1 - TRBD1 CASSQDPRGHTEAFF TGCGCCAGCAGCCAAGATCCCAGGGGGCACACTGAAGCTTTCTTT
TRBJ1-5 TRBV19 - - CASSIQGLGQPQHF TGTGCCAGTAGTATACAGGGGCTTGGCCAGCCCCAGCATTTT
TRBJ2-7 TRBV11-2 - TRBD1 CASSATGQGAWEQYF TGTGCCAGCAGCGCCACCGGACAGGGGGCGTGGGAGCAGTACTTC
TRBJ2-7 TRBV14 - TRBD2 CASSQVLAGGVYEQYF TGTGCCAGCAGCCAGGTTCTAGCGGGGGGAGTCTACGAGCAGTACTTC
TRBJ1-5 TRBV4-1 - - CASSQEPGAGPQHF TGCGCCAGCAGCCAAGAACCGGGAGCGGGGCCCCAGCATTTT
TRBJ2-1 TRBV28 - TRBD1 CASSLDRGNYNEQFF TGTGCCAGCAGTTTAGACAGGGGAAACTACAATGAGCAGTTCTTC
TRBJ2-5 TRBV5-4 few TRBD2 CASSQQGTSGRETQYF TGTGCCAGCAGCCAACAGGGGACTAGCGGGCGAGAGACCCAGTACTTC
TRBJ2-6 TRBV30 - - CAWMRVNVLTF TGTGCCTGGATGAGGGTCAACGTCCTGACTTTC
TRBJ1-3 TRBV7-6 - - CASSLSISGNTIYF TGTGCCAGCAGCTTATCTATCTCTGGAAACACCATATATTTT
TRBJ2-7 TRBV13 - - CASKTGSTYEQYF TGTGCCAGCAAAACAGGGTCTACCTACGAGCAGTACTTC